A selection of T cell receptor beta chains follows, all from one sample in a study of cytomegalovirus exposure and HLA in healthy donors. TCRdb's copy holds only in-frame clones and misses some; the assay was immunoSEQ multiplex PCR. The sample holds 120,000 or so clones, approximately 85% seen once. The sample taken for sequencing was PBMCs. Source of these receptors: a male donor in good health and CMV-seropositive. Each CDR3 is given with its conserved first and last residue. Only some rows state a clone size, as once, few, many or a class for expanded clones.

J,size,V,CDR3
TRBJ1-3,NA,TRBV27,CASSPRTGGSPIYF
TRBJ2-7,once,TRBV6-1,CASSGTDSIWGYKNF
TRBJ2-1,NA,TRBV6-1,CASSEGLAGYQQFF
TRBJ2-3,NA,TRBV30,CAWTGRATDTQYF
TRBJ2-7,NA,TRBV6-6,CASSYSIRGGGNEQYF
TRBJ1-5,NA,TRBV14,CASSQDTSNQPQHF
TRBJ2-3,NA,TRBV5-1,CASSRDARGFTDTQYF
TRBJ1-3,NA,TRBV18,CASSPRTPGQGFGNTIYF
TRBJ2-5,NA,TRBV6-5,CASSRKETQYF
TRBJ2-2,NA,TRBV19,CASKDRATGELFF
TRBJ2-5,NA,TRBV5-1,CASSFLQQETQYF
TRBJ2-1,NA,TRBV1,CTSSQALPRAGSSYNEQFF
TRBJ1-5,NA,TRBV28,CASSLTDRIGGNQPQHF
TRBJ2-3,NA,TRBV4-3,CASSPSSETTDTQYF
TRBJ1-4,NA,TRBV5-1,CASSTDRVATNEKLFF
TRBJ2-3,NA,TRBV30,CAWGKGGGLADTQYF
TRBJ2-3,NA,TRBV10-3,CAAVGGGPADTQYF
TRBJ2-3,NA,TRBV27,CASRQGGDTQYF
NA,NA,TRBV7-2,CASSLAGTANYEQYF
TRBJ2-7,NA,TRBV28,CAGRSAGFYEQYF